This entry describes one T cell receptor beta chain. Its cognate antigen is unknown. This entry is derived from a study of siplizumab effects on memory and regulatory T cells. Findings of the study overall: Left unconfirmed was the suppressive function of proliferating Tregs from siplizumab cultures.

With 5 bases removed from V and 0 bases from J, the gap between germline ends came to 11 bases. The CDR3 is made up of 15 amino acids. Germline CDR1 is LNHDA and CDR2 is SQIVND (reference sequence). Assay used: immunoSEQ multiplex PCR; TCRdb lists only in-frame clones, some missing. The table includes approximately 98,000 clones, roughly 94% detected once. What was sequenced was non-Treg CD4+ T cells sorted from blood. The clonotype comes from a human donor in good health. This chain joins TRBV19 and TRBJ1-5; D not certain. CDR3 DNA sequence: TGTGCCAGTAGTTACCAAAGTTATAGCAATCAGCCCCAGCATTTT. Amino acid sequence: CASSYQSYSNQPQHF.